The clone carrying this TCR beta chain was detected only once. J was trimmed by 8 bases and V by 0 bases; bases with no gene match: 10. CDR1 and CDR2 (germline): SGHRS, YFSETQ. This CDR3 region has 16 residues. These data originate in a study of T cell responses to AZD1222 COVID-19 vaccine. Sequenced by immunoSEQ multiplex PCR; TCRdb stores in-frame clones only, minus some. The repertoire holds around 210,000 clones, with around 94% as singletons. This chain joins TRBV5-1 and TRBJ2-1; 8 bases agree with TRBD2. This specimen consisted of peripheral blood, obtained 28 days after the second dose of the MenACWY control vaccine. The origin of this receptor is an adult who received the MenACWY meningococcal vaccine as a control. The CDR3: CASSLAAPGGADEQFF. The DNA for the CDR3 is TGCGCCAGCAGCTTGGCCGCTCCCGGGGGGGCCGATGAGCAGTTCTTC. The variable domain in full, completed from reference TRBV5-1 and TRBJ2-1, reads KAGVTQTPRYLIKTRGQQVTLSCSPISGHRSVSWYQQTPGQGLQFLFEYFSETQRNKGNFPGRFSGRQFSNSRSEMNVSTLELGDSALYLCASSLAAPGGADEQFFGPGTRLTVL.